This TCR beta chain stems from a study of patients and donors after allogeneic stem cell transplantation (dated by TCRdb to about 2020). This clonotype is categorized as medium-sized (0.01 to 0.1%). Its antigen is still unknown. Per-nucleotide qualities are absent, and no much larger clonotype sits a single base away. The library was built by means of RT-PCR. The run used a NextSeq 550. Clones were called with MiXCR by TCRdb after fastp trimmed the public reads at Q25, and only in-frame beta chains were retained. Under each unique CDR3 protein, matching rows form one entry showing the most common genes and DNA. Here the sample has around 150,000 distinct CDR3 sequences; about 32% occur a single time. Around 3% of the sample comes from the top ten. V loses 1 base, J loses 6 bases, and the germline ends lie 4 bases apart. Looking up the germline V gene (reference sequence) yields CDR1 SEHNR and CDR2 FQNEAQ. Inclusive of the bounding cysteine and phenylalanine, the CDR3 is 12 residues long. This entry keeps only the CDR3 DNA: 36 bases, framed from base 1.

The chain joins TRBV7-9 to TRBJ1-5; no D gene call is confident. Source material: blood, either unsorted or a sorted T cell fraction (not recorded which). The TCR sequence derives from a human donor who was either an allogeneic HSCT recipient or a stem cell or donor lymphocyte infusion donor (not recorded which). It is not recorded whose cells these are; they may come from a transplant donor. For the CDR3, the sequence is CASSLDSQPQHF. The sequence in DNA is TGTGCCAGCAGCTTAGACAGTCAGCCCCAGCATTTT.